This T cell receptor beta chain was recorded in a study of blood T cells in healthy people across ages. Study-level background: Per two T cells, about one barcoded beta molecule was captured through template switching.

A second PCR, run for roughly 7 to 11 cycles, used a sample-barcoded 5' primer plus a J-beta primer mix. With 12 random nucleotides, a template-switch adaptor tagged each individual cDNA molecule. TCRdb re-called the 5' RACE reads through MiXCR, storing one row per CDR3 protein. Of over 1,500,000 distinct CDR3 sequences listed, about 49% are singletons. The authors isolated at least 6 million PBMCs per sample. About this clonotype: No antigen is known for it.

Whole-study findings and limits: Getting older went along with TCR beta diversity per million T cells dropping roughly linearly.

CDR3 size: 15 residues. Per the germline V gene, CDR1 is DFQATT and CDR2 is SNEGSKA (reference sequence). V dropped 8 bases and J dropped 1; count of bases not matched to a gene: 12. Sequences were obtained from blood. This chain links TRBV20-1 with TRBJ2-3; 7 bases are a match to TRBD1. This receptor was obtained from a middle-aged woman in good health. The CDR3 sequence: CSTELQGRGTDTQYF. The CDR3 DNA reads TGCAGTACTGAATTACAGGGGCGGGGCACAGATACGCAGTATTTT.